The 23 T cell receptor beta chains listed next were all sequenced from one sample in a study of T cells expressing NK-cell markers. Using the 5' RACE reads, TCRdb records one entry per CDR3 protein without DNA. This repertoire includes some 460,000 distinct CDR3 sequences. Sequencing was done on a sample of blood T cells: a sorted CD56 or NKG2C T cell subset, CD4+ or CD8+ T cells, or bulk PBMC T cells (not recorded which). Every receptor here comes from a woman between 45 and 65 years old in good health.

The chain carries TRBV20-1 and TRBJ1-2; TCRdb picks TRBD1, but there is no DNA to check that call. This CDR3 contains 13 residues. The germline CDR1 and CDR2 sequences are DFQATT and SNEGSKA (reference sequence). The chain's CDR3 is CSARLRQNYGYTF.

The chain combines TRBV28 with TRBJ2-2. CDR3 size: 15 residues. CDR1 and CDR2 from the germline V gene are MDHEN and SYDVKM. This chain's CDR3 is CASSGLFRNTGELFF.

V and J are TRBV7-2 and TRBJ1-5. This CDR3 contains 14 residues. Germline values: CDR1 SGHTA, CDR2 FQGNSA. CDR3 sequence: CASSLAGGRQPQHF.

V and J are TRBV7-7 and TRBJ2-1; checking the TCRdb D call of TRBD2 is not possible without DNA. The CDR3 is made up of 15 amino acids. From germline, CDR1 is SSHAT and CDR2 FNYEAQ (reference sequence). CDR3: CASSMTSGTHNEQFF.

This chain links TRBV5-1 with TRBJ2-5; TCRdb reports TRBD2, a call that lacks DNA to check it against. Germline V gene lookup returns CDR1 SGHRS and CDR2 YFSETQ. This CDR3 is built from 15 residues. The CDR3 is CASSFNGRRQETQCF.

The J gene is TRBJ2-4, the V gene TRBV12-3 or TRBV12-4; TCRdb calls TRBD2, which cannot be checked without DNA. This CDR3 spans 18 amino acids. The CDR3: CASSFSLAGALAKNIQYF.

The rearrangement links TRBV18 to TRBJ2-1; the TCRdb D gene call, TRBD2, has no DNA to confirm it. Germline V gene data show CDR1 as KGHSH and CDR2 as LQKENI. CDR3 length equals 16 residues. CDR3 sequence reads: CASSLALAENHNEQFF.

This rearrangement joins TRBV7-9 to TRBJ2-1; TCRdb proposes TRBD1, but this gene call is untestable without DNA. Germline CDR1 reads SEHNR; CDR2 reads FQNEAQ (reference sequence). The CDR3 spans 16 residues. The CDR3 region is CASSPIIREGGDEQFF. Variable domain in full (rest from reference TRBV7-9 and TRBJ2-1): DTGVSQNPRHKITKRGQNVTFRCDPISEHNRLYWYRQTLGQGPEFLTYFQNEAQLEKSRLLSDRFSAERPKGSFSTLEIQRTEQGDSAMYLCASSPIIREGGDEQFFGPGTRLTVL.

V and J are TRBV5-1 and TRBJ1-1; TCRdb reports TRBD1, a call that lacks DNA to check it against. Germline V gene lookup returns CDR1 SGHRS and CDR2 YFSETQ. This CDR3 is built from 17 residues. The CDR3 sequence: CASSLRTGVSGYTEAFF. The full variable domain, rest sourced from reference TRBV5-1 and TRBJ1-1, is KAGVTQTPRYLIKTRGQQVTLSCSPISGHRSVSWYQQTPGQGLQFLFEYFSETQRNKGNFPGRFSGRQFSNSRSEMNVSTLELGDSALYLCASSLRTGVSGYTEAFFGQGTRLTVV.

This rearrangement joins TRBV20-1 to TRBJ2-5; TCRdb calls TRBD1, which cannot be checked without DNA. The CDR3 is 13 residues long. The germline gives CDR1 DFQATT, CDR2 SNEGSKA (reference sequence). CDR3 amino acids: CSTRRPSQETQYF.

The J gene is TRBJ1-5, the V gene TRBV10-3. Germline V lookup: CDR1 ENHRY, CDR2 SYGVKD. CDR3 size: 15 residues. The chain's CDR3 is CAISESVNSNQPQHF.

The rearrangement uses TRBV6-5 and TRBJ1-4; TCRdb lists TRBD1, though no DNA is available to test this call. From germline, CDR1 is MNHEY and CDR2 SVGAGI. This CDR3 has 16 residues. CDR3: CASSQGGVTSNEKLFF.

The gene calls are TRBV4-2 and TRBJ2-1. Germline V gene lookup returns CDR1 LGHNA and CDR2 YNFKEQ. The CDR3 length is 13 residues. The chain's CDR3 is CASSPVGSNEQFF.

The J gene is TRBJ1-4, the V gene TRBV20-1; as DNA is missing, the TRBD1 call by TCRdb cannot be tested. Germline V lookup: CDR1 DFQATT, CDR2 SNEGSKA (reference sequence). This CDR3 contains 14 residues. The CDR3 sequence is CSARDHGGDEKLFF.

The CDR3: CSARAQAREKLFF. The chain joins TRBV20-1 to TRBJ1-4. The CDR3 is made up of 13 amino acids. Germline V gene sequence: CDR1 DFQATT, CDR2 SNEGSKA (reference sequence).

V and J are TRBV5-5 and TRBJ2-5; TCRdb indicates TRBD1, and absent DNA this call remains unverified. CDR3 length: 13 residues. Germline CDR1 and CDR2: SGHKS and YYEKEE (reference sequence). The chain's CDR3 is CASSLDTPNTQYF.

The rearrangement joins TRBV24-1 to TRBJ1-1. Germline CDR1 and CDR2: KGHDR and SFDVKD. This CDR3 has 16 amino acids. CDR3: CATSDSRRRGNTEAFF.

The chain carries TRBV7-8 and TRBJ2-4; TCRdb proposes TRBD2, but this gene call is untestable without DNA. Germline V lookup: CDR1 SGHVS, CDR2 FQNEAQ. This CDR3 is built from 17 residues. CDR3: CASSRPGLALAKNIQYF.

The rearrangement joins TRBV19 to TRBJ1-5. This CDR3 region has 13 residues. Germline V gene sequence: CDR1 LNHDA, CDR2 SQIVND (reference sequence). CDR3 protein: CASTGRLYGPQHF. The full variable domain, completed using reference TRBV19 and TRBJ1-5, is DGGITQSPKYLFRKEGQNVTLSCEQNLNHDAMYWYRQDPGQGLRLIYYSQIVNDFQKGDIAEGYSVSREKKESFPLTVTSAQKNPTAFYLCASTGRLYGPQHFGDGTRLSIL.

The V call is TRBV7-2, the J call TRBJ2-3; the D call of TRBD2 rests on TCRdb alone, since no DNA is present to check it. Germline V gene sequence: CDR1 SGHTA, CDR2 FQGNSA. This CDR3 comprises 20 residues. This CDR3 is CASSLAPPSIAGGTMRTQYF.

This chain links TRBV20-1 with TRBJ2-2. CDR1 is DFQATT and CDR2 is SNEGSKA in the germline V gene (reference sequence). The CDR3 consists of 13 residues. The CDR3 protein is CSASEANTGELFF.

The chain couples TRBV6-5 to TRBJ2-4; with no DNA, the TCRdb D assignment of TRBD1 cannot be verified. The CDR3 is 13 residues long. Germline values: CDR1 MNHEY, CDR2 SVGAGI. The chain's CDR3 is CASRQGGGNIQYF.

The V gene is TRBV18, the J gene TRBJ2-7. Germline CDR1 is KGHSH and CDR2 is LQKENI. This CDR3 has 16 residues. The CDR3: CASSTKDDLQRYEQYF. Using reference TRBV18 and TRBJ2-7 for the parts outside the CDR3, the full variable domain is NAGVMQNPRHLVRRRGQEARLRCSPMKGHSHVYWYRQLPEEGLKFMVYLQKENIIDESGMPKERFSAEFPKEGPSILRIQQVVRGDSAAYFCASSTKDDLQRYEQYFGPGTRLTVT.